This T cell receptor beta chain was sequenced in a study of T cells in women clearing cervical HPV infection. CDR3 length: 17 residues. Germline CDR1 is PRHDT and CDR2 is FYEKMQ (reference sequence). The V and J ends lost 1 base and 2 bases respectively, with 16 bases between them. Using immunoSEQ multiplex PCR, the repertoire was profiled, and TCRdb retains in-frame clones only, with some absent. Its clone listing holds approximately 21,000 clones. As regards this clone: Sequencing ends 3 residues short of the CDR3 end; the germline J gene provides the rest.

The V and J genes are TRBV13 and TRBJ2-3; the D gene is possibly TRBD2 (6 bases). The sequence was obtained from a woman between 18 and 70 years old with a cervical HPV16 infection that either progressed to CIN3+ or cleared (not recorded which). Input material: blood buffy coat. CDR3 protein: CASSLVGWGLHTDTQYF. The DNA read from the CDR3 is TGTGCCAGCAGCTTAGTAGGATGGGGACTCCACACAGATACG.